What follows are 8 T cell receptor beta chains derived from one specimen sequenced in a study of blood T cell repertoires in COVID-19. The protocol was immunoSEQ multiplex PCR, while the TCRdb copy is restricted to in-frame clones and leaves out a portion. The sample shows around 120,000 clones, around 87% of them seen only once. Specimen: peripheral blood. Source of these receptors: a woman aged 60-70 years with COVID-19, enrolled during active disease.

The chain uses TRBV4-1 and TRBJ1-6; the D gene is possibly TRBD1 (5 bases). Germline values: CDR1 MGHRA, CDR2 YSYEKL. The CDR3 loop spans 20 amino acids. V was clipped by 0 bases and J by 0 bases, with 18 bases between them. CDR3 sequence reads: CASSQERRAWTSSYNSPLHF. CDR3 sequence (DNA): TGCGCCAGCAGCCAAGAGCGCAGGGCGTGGACGAGCTCCTATAATTCACCCCTCCACTTT.

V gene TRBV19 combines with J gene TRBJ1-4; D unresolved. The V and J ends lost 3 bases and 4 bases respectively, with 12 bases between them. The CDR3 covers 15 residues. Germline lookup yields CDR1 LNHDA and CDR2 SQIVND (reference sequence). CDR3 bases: TGTGCCAGTAGTATGTACAGTGGACTTAATGAAAAACTGTTTTTT. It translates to CASSMYSGLNEKLFF.

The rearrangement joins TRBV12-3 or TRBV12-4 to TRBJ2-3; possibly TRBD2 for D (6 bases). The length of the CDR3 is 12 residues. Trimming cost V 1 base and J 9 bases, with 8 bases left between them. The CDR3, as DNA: TGTGCCAGCAGTTTAGGCGGGATGACGCAGTATTTT. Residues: CASSLGGMTQYF.

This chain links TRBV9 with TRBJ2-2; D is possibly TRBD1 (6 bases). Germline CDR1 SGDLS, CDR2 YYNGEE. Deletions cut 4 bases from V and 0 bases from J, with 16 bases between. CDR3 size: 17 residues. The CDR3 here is CASSPPVGAPNTGELFF. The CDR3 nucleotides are TGTGCCAGCAGCCCCCCGGTGGGGGCTCCGAACACCGGGGAGCTGTTTTTT.

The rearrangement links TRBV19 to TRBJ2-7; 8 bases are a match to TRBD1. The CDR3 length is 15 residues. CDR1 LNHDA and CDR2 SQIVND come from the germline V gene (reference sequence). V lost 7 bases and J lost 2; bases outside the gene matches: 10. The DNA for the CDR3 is TGTGCCAGTACCTCCGGCCGACAGGGGCCCTACGAGCAGTACTTC. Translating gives CASTSGRQGPYEQYF.

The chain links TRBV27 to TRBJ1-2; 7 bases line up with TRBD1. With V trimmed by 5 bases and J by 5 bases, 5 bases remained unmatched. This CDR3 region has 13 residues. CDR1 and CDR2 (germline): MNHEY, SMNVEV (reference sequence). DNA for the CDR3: TGTGCCAGCAGTATCTCAGGGGGTTATGGCTACACCTTC. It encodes CASSISGGYGYTF.

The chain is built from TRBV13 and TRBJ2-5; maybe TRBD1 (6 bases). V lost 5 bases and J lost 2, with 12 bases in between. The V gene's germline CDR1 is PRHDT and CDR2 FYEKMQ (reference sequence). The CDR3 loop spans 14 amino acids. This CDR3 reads CASSPRGEQETQYF. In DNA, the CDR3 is TGTGCCAGCAGCCCCAGGGGTGAGCAAGAGACCCAGTACTTC.

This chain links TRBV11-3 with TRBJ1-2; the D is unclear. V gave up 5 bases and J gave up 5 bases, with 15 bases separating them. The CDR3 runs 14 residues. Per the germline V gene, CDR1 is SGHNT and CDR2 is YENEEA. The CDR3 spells CASSPRWPPYGYTF. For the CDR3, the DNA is TGTGCCAGCAGCCCCCGCTGGCCCCCTTATGGCTACACCTTC.